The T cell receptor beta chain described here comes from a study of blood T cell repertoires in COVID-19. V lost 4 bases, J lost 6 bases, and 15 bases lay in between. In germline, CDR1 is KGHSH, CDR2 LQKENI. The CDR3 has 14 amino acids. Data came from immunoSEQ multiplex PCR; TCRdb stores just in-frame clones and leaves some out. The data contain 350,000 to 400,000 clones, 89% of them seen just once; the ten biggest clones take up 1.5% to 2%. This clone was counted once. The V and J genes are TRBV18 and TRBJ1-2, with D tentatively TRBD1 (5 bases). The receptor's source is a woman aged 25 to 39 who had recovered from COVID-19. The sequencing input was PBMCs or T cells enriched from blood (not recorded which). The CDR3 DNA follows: TGTGCCAGCTCACTCCTAGGGGAATATCATGGCTACACCTTC. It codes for CASSLLGEYHGYTF.